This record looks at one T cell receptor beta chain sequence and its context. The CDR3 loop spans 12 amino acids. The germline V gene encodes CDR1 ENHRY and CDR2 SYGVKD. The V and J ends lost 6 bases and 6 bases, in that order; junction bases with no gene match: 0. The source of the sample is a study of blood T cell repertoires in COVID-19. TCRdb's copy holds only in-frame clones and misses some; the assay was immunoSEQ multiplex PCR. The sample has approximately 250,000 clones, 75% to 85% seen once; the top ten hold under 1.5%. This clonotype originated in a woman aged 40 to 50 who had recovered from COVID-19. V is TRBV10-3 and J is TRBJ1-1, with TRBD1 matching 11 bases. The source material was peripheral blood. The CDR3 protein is CAIRDRGPEAFF. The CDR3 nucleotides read TGTGCCATCAGGGACAGGGGGCCTGAAGCTTTCTTT.